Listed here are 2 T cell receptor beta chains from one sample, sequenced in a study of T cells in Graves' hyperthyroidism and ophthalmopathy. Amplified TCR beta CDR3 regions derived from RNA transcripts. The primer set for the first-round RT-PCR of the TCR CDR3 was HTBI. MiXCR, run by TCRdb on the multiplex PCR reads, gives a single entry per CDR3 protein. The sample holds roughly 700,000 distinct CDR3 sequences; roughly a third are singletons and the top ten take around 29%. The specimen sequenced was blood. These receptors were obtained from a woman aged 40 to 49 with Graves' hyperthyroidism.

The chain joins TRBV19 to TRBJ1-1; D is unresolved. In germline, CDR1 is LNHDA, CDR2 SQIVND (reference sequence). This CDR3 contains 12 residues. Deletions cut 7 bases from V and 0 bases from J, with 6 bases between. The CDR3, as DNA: TGTGCCAGTAAAGCGTTGAACACTGAAGCTTTCTTT. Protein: CASKALNTEAFF.

The CDR3 coding sequence is TGTGCCAGCAACCCTCGGCGGACGGTTCGCGGCTACACCTTC. The encoded protein is CASNPRRTVRGYTF. The chain links TRBV6-6 to TRBJ1-2; no firm D call. V was shortened by 7 bases and J by 8 bases, with 20 bases between the two germline ends. The CDR3 length is 14 residues. Per germline, CDR1 MNHNY and CDR2 SVGAGI (reference sequence).